The entry below describes one TCR beta chain. The V and J ends lost 4 bases and 7 bases, in that order; junction bases with no gene match: 8. Germline lookup yields CDR1 KGHDR and CDR2 SFDVKD. The CDR3 has 15 amino acids. TCRdb keeps only in-frame clones here, not all; method: immunoSEQ multiplex PCR. The sample includes about 170,000 clones, around nine tenths of them seen just once. This sample was included in a study of blood T cell repertoires in COVID-19. At the level of the study: Acute and convalescent COVID-19 specimens originated in the United States, Italy and Spain.

This chain joins TRBV24-1 and TRBJ2-7; TRBD1 matches 11 bases. The receptor was isolated from a man between 18 and 35 years old with active or convalescent COVID-19. Input material: peripheral blood. The CDR3 here is CATSESGQGAGEQYF. In DNA, the CDR3 is TGTGCCACCAGTGAATCTGGACAGGGGGCGGGGGAGCAGTACTTC.